The subject of this entry is one T cell receptor beta chain. The antigen remains unidentified. Trimming cost V 0 bases and J 8 bases; bases outside gene matches: 9. The CDR3 is made up of 16 amino acids. Germline CDR1 and CDR2: LNHDA and SQIVND (reference sequence). Time point reported: persistent/refractory GD, antithyroid drugs over 5 years with positive TRAb. Scientists built the TCR library using RNA that was extracted from PBMCs. Arm-PCR of CDR3 regions and iRepertoire HTBI primers were the basis on which TCR beta libraries were built. Each CDR3 protein gets one entry after TCRdb re-called the multiplex PCR reads with MiXCR. Among 350,000 to 450,000 distinct CDR3 sequences listed, about a fifth were seen once. The sample belongs to a study of regulatory T cells in long-lasting Graves disease. Study information: Disease was considered persistent Graves' disease after over 5 years of antithyroid drugs (with positive TSH receptor antibodies).

Study results and limitations: Having only a small sample size may have limited accuracy. New patients shared fewer public clonotypes (about 1,000) than persistent patients did (around 2,900).

The receptor comes from a female donor with Graves disease. Sequenced here: peripheral blood mononuclear cells (PBMCs), sampled when the disease was refractory, from a patient treated with antithyroid drugs. The rearrangement uses TRBV19 and TRBJ2-1, with 8 bases that match TRBD1. CDR3 residues: CASSIDPRTGKDEQFF. CDR3 bases: TGTGCCAGTAGTATAGATCCTCGGACAGGGAAGGATGAGCAGTTCTTC.